This T cell receptor beta chain was identified in a study of identical twins (dated by TCRdb to about 2016). For context, the study as a whole: To test whether fetal clonotypes persist, the study used deep sequencing on TCR alpha and beta repertoires from monozygotic twins, unrelated adults of various ages, and cord blood. To rule out contamination, the twin experiments were replicated at different times with different library preparation protocols.

The library was obtained by 5' RACE. The listed sequencing device is Illumina HiSeq 2000. Template switching introduced a universal primer binding site; the final cDNA contained a unique molecular identifier, enabling accurate counting of TCR cDNA molecules. Specific primers in the conserved constant-segment region were used to synthesize first-strand cDNA for the TCR alpha and beta chains. To control for contamination, each cDNA library was double barcoded with a SMART-Mk sample barcode plus Illumina barcodes. TruSeq adapter sequences and Illumina sample barcodes were added in two successive PCR steps. The TCR alpha and beta cDNA libraries were sequenced on the Illumina HiSeq platform using custom primers. The study's own analysis went as follows. MiGEC processed the raw reads to extract unique molecular identifiers, while MiXCR was used to determine the CDR3 positions. For each individual, recombination models were inferred using an EM algorithm with the repgenHMM and IGoR tools. The tcR package in R was used for shared clonotype analysis, with sharing normalized by the product of cloneset sizes. To study raw recombination without the effects of thymic and clonal selection, out-of-frame nonproductive sequences were analyzed. TCRdb trimmed the raw reads at Q25, called clones with MiXCR and kept productive beta chains. Entries are consolidated by CDR3 protein sequence, retaining the most common genes and DNA. In this record, the V and J calls reflect TCRdb's handling and not the investigators' own analysis. This sample has roughly 250,000 distinct CDR3 sequences in its table, and 11% to 15% of those were observed once. The top ten clones comprise 8.8% of the sample.

The research as a whole found: A weaker excess of twin sharing was found in beta out-of-frame sequences because the signal-to-noise ratio was lowered by fewer shared sequences. Zero-insertion analyses could be partly confounded by invariant T cells such as MAIT and iNKT, although diverse VJ usage argued against such confounding for most clonotypes. Abundant cord blood beta clonotypes carried fewer insertions; young adult naive repertoires showed a weaker similar trend, while memory repertoires showed none. Recombination models systematically underestimated out-of-frame TCR alpha sharing in monozygotic twins but agreed with sharing between unrelated individuals. Because the same donors could not be followed over many years, conclusions were based on cross-sectional statistical analysis. Out-of-frame TCR alpha sequences shared between twins showed an excess of low generation-probability sequences compared with coincidental sharing between unrelated individuals.

From the cysteine through the phenylalanine, the CDR3 covers 15 amino acids. The sequence is cut down to CDR3 DNA, 45 bases in frame from base 1. CDR1 and CDR2, per the germline V gene (reference sequence), are LGHDT and YNNKEL. Trimming at the junction amounts to 3 bases on V and 5 bases on J, and the germline ends lie 16 bases apart. Every donor was a healthy Caucasian. Miltenyi CD45RO+ enrichment and human naive T-cell isolation kits were used to isolate memory (CD45RO+) and naive T cells from PBMC. Concerning this clonotype itself: Its target antigen remains unknown. No base quality information exists; no much larger clone differs at one position.

Sequenced: memory (CD45RO+) T cells sorted from blood. This specimen's cell subset or site label, per the study, means: CD45RO+ enriched T cells. This TCR came from a young woman in good health. This chain is built from TRBV3-1 and TRBJ1-1; no D gene can be assigned with confidence. The CDR3 protein: CASSHPTTMGTEAFF. The nucleotide sequence is given as TGTGCCAGCAGCCATCCGACTACGATGGGAACTGAAGCTTTCTTT.